Detailed here is one T cell receptor beta chain. This clone was seen only once. The antigen it binds to is not known. Base quality data are lacking; no much larger clone is found one base away. The cohort was made up of 666 healthy bone marrow donors. At the time of sampling, every cohort member was nominally healthy, though immune exposures that went unrecorded were likely present. The donor tested CMV seropositive and was one of the 289 seropositive cohort members. Every donor gave a peripheral blood sample, and the peripheral blood mononuclear cells from that sample were used for TCR beta sequencing. The Qiagen DNeasy Blood Extraction Kit was used to extract genomic DNA from the blood cell samples. For CDR1 and CDR2, the germline V gene lists MDHEN and SYDVKM. Inclusive of the bounding cysteine and phenylalanine, the CDR3 is 12 residues long. The sequence is cut down to CDR3 DNA, 36 bases in frame from base 1. Between the V and J ends, shortened by 6 bases and 4 bases respectively, the junction contains 9 bases.

The sample originates from a study of cytomegalovirus exposure and HLA in healthy donors (dated by TCRdb to about 2017). Regarding the complete study: An earlier analysis of several hundred of the donors reported roughly 300 Gb of sequence data and some 120 million unique TCR beta sequences from around 200 million T cells. Approximately 310 gigabases of sequencing data and 70 million to 95 million unique TCR sequences made up an early release that covered approximately 700 HLA-typed donors. Of the roughly 400 genotyped donors, about 80% fell in the genetic ancestry cluster associated with self-reported Caucasian donors. The study aimed to test whether signatures of past pathogen exposure could be identified by cataloging public T cell receptors. The T cell repertoires of several hundred subjects were profiled by immunosequencing and related to cytomegalovirus serostatus. A separate validation cohort of roughly 130 different subjects was used in addition to the 666-subject first cohort. High-throughput TCR immunosequencing, statistical association of individual TCRs with disease status, and machine learning were combined to predict cytomegalovirus infection status. A later analysis re-examined previously published TCR beta repertoires from about 700 donors and added high-resolution HLA genotyping to investigate patterns of TCR occurrence. Rather than using new phenotypic data, the later analysis identified candidate immune exposures from TCR beta sequences and from how often those sequences occurred across donors. An earlier analysis of around 580 of the donors used high-throughput TCR beta sequencing to judge whether each TCR beta V gene segment behaved as functional or pseudogenic. Alongside the repertoire data, information on donor age, sex, ethnicity and CMV serostatus was compiled. Genome-wide SNP genotypes for about 65% of the roughly 670 donors were used in a later genetic analysis, which treated that subset as a discovery cohort. All discovery cohort repertoires had been generated using a single sequencing platform. HLA typing covered class I and class II loci at four-digit resolution. The number of donors typed differed by locus, with about 629-640 for A, B, C, DRB1 and DQB1, roughly 520 for DQA1, approximately 570 for DPA1, and approximately 470 for DPB1. Roughly 5 DR-DQ haplotypes were treated as single units for association and clustering because of strong linkage in the cohort. Among 350 to 400 genotyped donors of the cohort, an average of around 240,000 unique TCR beta nucleotide sequences were sequenced per donor, around 18% of them non-productive. Study-wide conclusions, independent of this receptor: An earlier analysis of some 560 of the donors showed that most TCR beta V segments appeared in productive rearrangements either about 87% or about 30% of the time, which broadly matched IMGT annotations. A later analysis reported that several top co-occurrence clusters appeared linked to parvovirus B19, influenza, CMV and Epstein-Barr virus. Across donors, most TCR sequences were observed very rarely, whereas some public TCRs were present in many individuals. A later genetic analysis reported fewer N-insertions in productive TCRs among donors in an Asian-associated ancestry cluster than the roughly 700-donor mean. The classifier was reported to diagnose cytomegalovirus status with high specificity and sensitivity in both the original and validation cohorts. A cluster of highly shared sequence variants was judged likely to be a technical artifact of the sequencing pipeline. Specific HLA alleles were associated with about 17,000 TCR beta sequences at a false discovery rate of 0.05 in a later analysis. A further reported finding was that TCR beta sequences accurately predicted the HLA-A and HLA-B alleles for most subjects in the first cohort. The authors suggested that the approach could potentially be extended to other disease states and immunological phenotypes. Linkage disequilibrium might explain the correlated functional status among segregating V segments, but an unknown experimental factor could not be excluded. The earlier analysis of 587 of the donors excluded about 16 rarely observed V segments, including chromosome 9 orphons, because counts were too low. Three of the identified cytomegalovirus-associated TCR beta chains were confirmed in vitro to be specific for cytomegalovirus antigens. A later analysis found that most CMV-associated TCR beta chains appeared HLA-restricted, with HLA associations seemingly driven largely by CMV exposure. When HLA alleles, especially DR and DQ, strongly co-occurred, attributing TCR associations to individual alleles was difficult. A later genetic analysis associated a missense DCLRE1C variant with V-gene and J-gene trimming of TCR beta chains, and an independent cohort replicated the association. CMV serostatus was the only immune exposure information available for the cohort. The presence/absence analyses assumed that sequencing depth was roughly uniform across donors, and that assumption may not be true. A later analysis found that HLA-associated TCR beta chains were more clonally expanded and had lower generation probabilities than equally common non-associated chains. The cohort was sequenced for TCR beta chains only, and without alpha or paired-chain data the features that could be detected were limited. A later analysis found that TCR association rates varied across HLA loci, with DRB1 alleles showing the most associated TCRs and HLA-C alleles the fewest. HLA typing was unavailable for some donors at each locus, so association tests used only the typed subset. The study listed over 150 TCR beta chains as associated with cytomegalovirus. Because the 87-base-pair reads could not distinguish some IMGT-functional V segments, including TRBV6-2 and TRBV6-3, those segments were excluded.

Library construction relied on the immunoSEQ multiplex PCR assay. A mixture of 60 forward primers for TCR Vbeta segments and 13 reverse primers for TCR Jbeta segments was used in the multiplex PCR. The CDR3 region of rearranged TCR beta genes was amplified from genomic DNA by a multiplex PCR assay. The Illumina HiSeq System was used to sequence the amplified TCR beta libraries as 87-base-pair reads. Per the original workflow: A later analysis counted 65 million to 90 million unique TCR beta chains across the 500 to 850 repertoires, and some 11 million of these chains were shared by at least two donors. To remove PCR and sequencing errors, raw reads were error-corrected and collapsed into unique sequences using a nearest-neighbor algorithm that merged closely related sequences. To assign V, D and J gene segments, CDR3 sequences were aligned to IMGT reference sequences. For a sequence to be retained, at least a six-nucleotide match to both a V gene segment and a J gene segment was required. Rearrangements were classified as productive when the CDR3 lacked stop codons and remained in frame with V and J, and all other rearrangements were classified as non-productive. CDR3 was defined by IMGT convention, running from the second conserved V-encoded cysteine to the conserved J-encoded phenylalanine. Sequences without an unambiguous match to a single V gene segment were excluded from the earlier analysis of about 600 of the donors. In an earlier analysis of 450 to 750 of the donors, a V segment was called functional when productive rearrangements were above 56.7%, and segregating when the standard deviation between donors exceeded 5%. A statistical classification framework was developed to diagnose cytomegalovirus status using the catalog of TCR beta chain sequences. A later analysis assigned V and J genes by comparing TCR nucleotide sequences with IMGT/GENE-DB human TR gene sequences. The TCRdist pipeline was used in a later analysis to assign CDR3 sequences and most-parsimonious VDJ recombination scenarios. In a later analysis, each TCR beta chain was defined by its CDR3 amino acid sequence together with its V-gene family, and reads without a unique V-gene family were excluded. A later analysis removed 550 to 650 highly shared, low-generation-probability nucleotide sequences to deal with suspected cross-contamination and a sequencing artifact. For each public chain, a later analysis derived a clonal expansion index from normalized ranks of inferred template counts within each repertoire. In a later analysis, generation probabilities were computed with a VDJ recombination model fitted to out-of-frame rearrangements, and the resulting probabilities were checked against IGoR. In a later analysis, hypergeometric tests were used to score TCR-TCR, TCR-HLA and TCR-CMV co-occurrence, with a repertoire-size bias correction applied to TCR pairs. A later analysis estimated false discovery rates by permuting HLA or CMV assignments 20 times. In a later analysis, co-occurring TCRs were grouped using DBSCAN, and TCRdist sequence similarity was added for clustering within HLA-allele-positive subsets. Co-occurrence clustering excluded repertoires with fewer than 30,000 or more than 120,000 public chains, plus five with anomalous nucleotide sharing. The immuneACCESS repertoire file appears here via TCRdb, limited to in-frame rearrangements. These files lack a portion of the clones; in checked studies, under half of the deficit traces to unresolved V genes, and the cause of the others is not known. The V and J calls and the clone size are those of that table, but D and trimming were determined from the DNA. The sample table lists around 70,000 clones, about 72% of them with a count of one. The ten largest clonotypes hold 3% of the sample.

The sample taken for sequencing was PBMCs. The chain employs TRBV28 and TRBJ1-2; the best D guess is TRBD1, with 5 bases matching. The receptor was derived from a girl aged 5 to 17 in good health and CMV-seropositive. The encoded CDR3 is CASRPDSYGYTF. The sequenced DNA: TGTGCCAGCAGACCAGACAGCTATGGCTACACCTTC.